The present entry profiles one T cell receptor (beta chain) with its context. This sample is drawn from a study of blood T cell repertoires in COVID-19. Sequenced by immunoSEQ multiplex PCR; TCRdb stores in-frame clones only, minus some. The sample contains some 80,000 clones, roughly 85% of which appear only once. Sequences were obtained from peripheral blood. This receptor was obtained from a man aged 60-69 years with COVID-19, enrolled during active disease.

The CDR3 DNA follows: TGTGCCAGCAGCAGGATCGGGACTAGCGGGATTAAGACCCAGTACTTC. Translating it yields CASSRIGTSGIKTQYF. The chain uses TRBV5-5 and TRBJ2-5, with 13 bases that match TRBD2. The CDR3 spans 16 residues. V dropped 4 bases and J dropped 6; count of bases not matched to a gene: 9. Germline V lookup: CDR1 SGHKS, CDR2 YYEKEE (reference sequence).